This note documents a single T cell receptor beta chain sequence. The antigen remains unidentified. PBMCs served as the source from which CD4+ and CD8+ T cells were sorted. cDNA serving as the sequencing template came from extracted, reverse transcribed RNA. The data were produced by immunoSEQ multiplex PCR, yet TCRdb's version contains in-frame clones alone and is incomplete. The sample lists 150,000 to 160,000 clones, 40% to 65% seen once, with around 19% in the top ten. Trimming removed 1 base at V and 3 bases at J, with 10 bases between. From germline, CDR1 is SQVTM and CDR2 ANQGSEA. This CDR3 contains 13 residues. This sample was included in a study of CD8+ T cells in alopecia areata. Study results and caveats: The study found TCR sharing across patients less clear than in mice, possibly for HLA reasons.

This clonotype originated in a human donor with alopecia areata. V and J are TRBV29-1 and TRBJ2-7; D may be TRBD1 (5 bases). Sequences were derived from CD8+ T cells sorted from blood, sampled at week 0. Here the CDR3 reads CSVEVEDNYEQYF. CDR3 nucleotide sequence: TGCAGCGTTGAAGTTGAGGACAACTACGAGCAGTACTTC.